Listed here is a single T cell receptor beta chain. V lost 4 bases and J 8 bases, leaving 21 bases between the germline ends. CDR3 length: 15 residues. CDR1 is SGHKS and CDR2 is YYEKEE in the germline V gene (reference sequence). The data were obtained in a study of control samples from healthy donors and cancer patients. TCRdb keeps only in-frame clones here, not all; method: immunoSEQ multiplex PCR. Among some 89,000 clones listed, around nine tenths were seen once. Source material: blood. The V and J genes are TRBV5-5 and TRBJ1-2; D possibly corresponds to TRBD1 (6 bases). The source of this sequence is a man aged 25-45 years in good health. The CDR3 loop is CASSPGGRGLGGYTF. In DNA, the CDR3 is TGTGCCAGCAGCCCCGGAGGCCGGGGGCTGGGGGGCTACACCTTC.